The source of this T cell receptor (beta chain) is a study of T-cell memory formation after mild COVID-19. Study at large: Most TCR clusters belonged to a single donor. Findings and limits, study-wide: Pre-infection memory contained some responding clones, which suggested that cross-reactive memory had joined.

TCR alpha and TCR beta cDNA libraries with sample barcodes and UMIs came from 5'RACE using constant-segment primers. TCRdb reanalysed the 5' RACE reads using MiXCR and keeps one entry per CDR3 protein. Of fewer than 300,000 distinct CDR3 sequences listed, approximately 16% are singletons. V gave up 2 bases and J gave up 2 bases, with 16 bases separating them. Germline loops: CDR1 SGHRS, CDR2 YFSETQ. This CDR3 spans 16 amino acids. Concerning this clonotype itself: Its specificity is unknown.

The sequenced material came from PBMCs or a T cell subset sorted from them (not recorded which). The J gene is TRBJ1-1, the V gene TRBV5-1, with TRBD1 as a possible D gene (5 bases). The receptor's source is a man between 18 and 35 years old who had mild COVID-19 (a few samples of this study predate the infection). Cell type and time point are not known. This CDR3 is CASSLRPGQINTEAFF. Here the CDR3 DNA reads TGCGCCAGCAGCTTACGTCCGGGGCAGATTAACACTGAAGCTTTCTTT.